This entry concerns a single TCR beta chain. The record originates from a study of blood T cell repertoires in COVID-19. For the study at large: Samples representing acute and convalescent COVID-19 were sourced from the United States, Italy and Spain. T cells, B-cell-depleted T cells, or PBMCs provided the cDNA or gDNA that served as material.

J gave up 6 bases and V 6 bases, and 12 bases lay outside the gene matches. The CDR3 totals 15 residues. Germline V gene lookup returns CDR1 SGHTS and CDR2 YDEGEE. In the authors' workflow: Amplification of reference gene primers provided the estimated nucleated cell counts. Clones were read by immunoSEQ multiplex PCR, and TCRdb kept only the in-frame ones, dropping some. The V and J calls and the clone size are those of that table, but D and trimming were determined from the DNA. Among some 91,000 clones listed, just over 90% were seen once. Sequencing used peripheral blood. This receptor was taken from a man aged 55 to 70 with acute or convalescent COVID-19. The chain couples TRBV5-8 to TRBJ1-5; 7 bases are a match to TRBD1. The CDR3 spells CASTPGQAWTQPQHF. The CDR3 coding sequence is TGTGCCAGCACCCCAGGACAGGCTTGGACTCAGCCCCAGCATTTT.